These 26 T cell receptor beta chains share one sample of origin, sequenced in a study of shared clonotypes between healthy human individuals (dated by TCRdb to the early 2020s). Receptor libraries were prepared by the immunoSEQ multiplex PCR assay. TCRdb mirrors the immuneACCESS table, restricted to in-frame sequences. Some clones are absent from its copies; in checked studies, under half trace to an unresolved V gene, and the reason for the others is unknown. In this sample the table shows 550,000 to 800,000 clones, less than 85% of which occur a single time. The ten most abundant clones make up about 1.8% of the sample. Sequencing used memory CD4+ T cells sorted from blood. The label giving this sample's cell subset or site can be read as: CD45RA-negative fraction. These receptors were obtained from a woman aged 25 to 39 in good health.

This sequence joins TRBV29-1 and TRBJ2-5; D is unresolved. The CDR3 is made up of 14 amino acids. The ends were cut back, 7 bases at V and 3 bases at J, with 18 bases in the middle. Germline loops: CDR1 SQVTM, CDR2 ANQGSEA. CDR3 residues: CSAEIMAGKETQYF. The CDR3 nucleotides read TGCAGCGCCGAAATCATGGCTGGGAAAGAGACCCAGTACTTC.

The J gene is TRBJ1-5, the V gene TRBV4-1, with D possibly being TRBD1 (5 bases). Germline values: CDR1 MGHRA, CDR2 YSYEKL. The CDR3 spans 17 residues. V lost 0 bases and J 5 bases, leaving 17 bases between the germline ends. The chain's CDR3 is CASSQDGGAAGYQPQHF. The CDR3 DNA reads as TGCGCCAGCAGCCAAGATGGTGGGGCCGCCGGTTATCAGCCCCAGCATTTT.

CDR3 protein: CASSYSSGGGNTEAFF. The CDR3 DNA sequence: TGTGCCAGCAGTTACTCGAGTGGGGGGGGGAACACTGAAGCTTTCTTT. This chain links TRBV6-5 with TRBJ1-1; D perhaps matches TRBD1 (5 bases). CDR1 and CDR2 from the germline V gene are MNHEY and SVGAGI. The ends were cut back, 0 bases at V and 1 base at J, with 12 bases in the middle. The CDR3 is 16 amino acids.

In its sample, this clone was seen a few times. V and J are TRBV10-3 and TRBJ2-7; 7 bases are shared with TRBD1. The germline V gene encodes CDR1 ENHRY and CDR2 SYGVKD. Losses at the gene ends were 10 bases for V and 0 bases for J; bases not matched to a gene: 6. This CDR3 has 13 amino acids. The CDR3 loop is CANTGTDSYEQYF. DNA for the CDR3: TGTGCCAATACCGGGACAGACTCCTACGAGCAGTACTTC.

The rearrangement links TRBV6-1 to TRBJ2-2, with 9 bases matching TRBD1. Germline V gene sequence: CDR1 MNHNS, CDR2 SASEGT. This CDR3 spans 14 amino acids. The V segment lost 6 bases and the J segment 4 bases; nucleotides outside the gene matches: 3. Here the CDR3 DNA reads TGTGCCAGCAGAGGGACAGGGTCCACCGGGGAGCTGTTTTTT. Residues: CASRGTGSTGELFF.

In DNA form, the CDR3 reads TGCGCCAGCAGCCCGACCCTGTGGCGCATTCAGACTAGCGGGAGGGAGACCCAGTACTTC. It yields the protein CASSPTLWRIQTSGRETQYF. The chain joins TRBV10-1 to TRBJ2-5, with 13 bases fitting TRBD2. There are 20 residues in the CDR3. With V trimmed by 6 bases and J by 5 bases, 21 bases remained unmatched. Germline CDR1 WNHNN, CDR2 SYGVQD (reference sequence).

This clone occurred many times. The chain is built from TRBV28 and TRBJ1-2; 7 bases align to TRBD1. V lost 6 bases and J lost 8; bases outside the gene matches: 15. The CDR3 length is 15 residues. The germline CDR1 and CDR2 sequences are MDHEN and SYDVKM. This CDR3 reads CASRPGQEETLGYTF. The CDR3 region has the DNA TGTGCCAGCAGACCCGGACAGGAGGAGACTTTGGGCTACACCTTC.

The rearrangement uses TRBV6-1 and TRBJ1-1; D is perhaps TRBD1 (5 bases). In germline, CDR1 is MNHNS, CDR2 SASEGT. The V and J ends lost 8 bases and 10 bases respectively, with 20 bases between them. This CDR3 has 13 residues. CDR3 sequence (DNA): TGTGCCAGCCTATCACGGGACCTGTTCGTAGCTTTCTTT. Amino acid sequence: CASLSRDLFVAFF.

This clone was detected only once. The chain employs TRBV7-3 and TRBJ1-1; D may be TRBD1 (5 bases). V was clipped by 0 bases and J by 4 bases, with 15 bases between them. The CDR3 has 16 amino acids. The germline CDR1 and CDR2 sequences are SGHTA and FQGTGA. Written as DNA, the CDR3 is TGTGCCAGCAGCTTAACCCCGGGGACCAGGCGCACTGAAGCTTTCTTT. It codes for CASSLTPGTRRTEAFF.

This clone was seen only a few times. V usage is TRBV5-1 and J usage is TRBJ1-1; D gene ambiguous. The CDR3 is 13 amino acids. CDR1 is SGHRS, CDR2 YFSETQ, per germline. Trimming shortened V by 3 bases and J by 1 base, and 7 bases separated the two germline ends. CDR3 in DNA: TGCGCCAGCAGCTCGGACTCGAACACTGAAGCTTTCTTT. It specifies CASSSDSNTEAFF. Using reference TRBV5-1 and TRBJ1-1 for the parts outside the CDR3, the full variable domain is KAGVTQTPRYLIKTRGQQVTLSCSPISGHRSVSWYQQTPGQGLQFLFEYFSETQRNKGNFPGRFSGRQFSNSRSEMNVSTLELGDSALYLCASSSDSNTEAFFGQGTRLTVV.

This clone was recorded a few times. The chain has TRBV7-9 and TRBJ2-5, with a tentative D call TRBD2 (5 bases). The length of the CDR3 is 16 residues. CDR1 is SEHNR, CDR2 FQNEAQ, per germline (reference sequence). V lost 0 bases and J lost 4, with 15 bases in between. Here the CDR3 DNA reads TGTGCCAGCAGCTTAGCGGAGGCGGGCAGGAGAGAGACCCAGTACTTC. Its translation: CASSLAEAGRRETQYF.

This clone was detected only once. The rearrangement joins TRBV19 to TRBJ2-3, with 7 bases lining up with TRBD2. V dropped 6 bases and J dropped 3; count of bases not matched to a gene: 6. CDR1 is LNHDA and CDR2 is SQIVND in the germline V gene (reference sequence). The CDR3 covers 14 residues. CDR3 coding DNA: TGTGCCAGTAGGTCGGGTAGCGGGACAGATACGCAGTATTTT. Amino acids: CASRSGSGTDTQYF.

The chain's CDR3 is CASSPRGRDTQYF. The DNA of the CDR3 is TGTGCCAGCAGTCCAAGGGGTAGGGATACGCAGTATTTT. This chain connects TRBV2 to TRBJ2-3, with D perhaps TRBD1 (5 bases). V was cut by 5 bases and J by 6 bases, with 12 bases left in between. CDR1 is SNHLY and CDR2 is FYNNEI in the germline V gene. The CDR3 runs 13 residues.

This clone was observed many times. The CDR3 region is CASSLEVRERRGGTQYF. In DNA, the CDR3 is TGTGCCAGCAGCCTGGAAGTACGGGAGCGGCGCGGGGGTACGCAGTATTTT. V is TRBV7-6 and J is TRBJ2-3; the match to TRBD2 covers 7 bases. The CDR3 runs to 17 residues. Germline trimming cut 5 bases from V and 8 bases from J; bases unmatched to any gene: 19. CDR1 and CDR2 from the germline V gene are SGHVS and FNYEAQ.

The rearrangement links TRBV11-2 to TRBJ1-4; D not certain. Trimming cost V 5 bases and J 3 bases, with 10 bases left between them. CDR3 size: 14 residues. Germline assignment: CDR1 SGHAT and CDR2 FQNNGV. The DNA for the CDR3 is TGTGCCAGCAGCAACCGCCGGGCTAATGAAAAACTGTTTTTT. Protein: CASSNRRANEKLFF.

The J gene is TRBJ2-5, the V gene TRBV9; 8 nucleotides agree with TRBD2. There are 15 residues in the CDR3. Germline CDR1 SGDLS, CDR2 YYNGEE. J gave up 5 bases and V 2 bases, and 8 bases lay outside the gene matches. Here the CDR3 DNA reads TGTGCCAGCAGCGTCACTAGCGGTCAGGGGGAGACCCAGTACTTC. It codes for CASSVTSGQGETQYF. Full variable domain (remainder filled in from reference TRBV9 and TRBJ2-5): DSGVTQTPKHLITATGQRVTLRCSPRSGDLSVYWYQQSLDQGLQFLIQYYNGEERAKGNILERFSAQQFPDLHSELNLSSLELGDSALYFCASSVTSGQGETQYFGPGTRLLVL.

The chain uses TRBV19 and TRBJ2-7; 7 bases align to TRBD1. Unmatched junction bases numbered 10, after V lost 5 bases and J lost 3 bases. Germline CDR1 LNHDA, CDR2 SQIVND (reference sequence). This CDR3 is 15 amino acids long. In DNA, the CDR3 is TGTGCCAGTAGTGCCCGGACAGGCTACGTCTACGAGCAGTACTTC. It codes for CASSARTGYVYEQYF.

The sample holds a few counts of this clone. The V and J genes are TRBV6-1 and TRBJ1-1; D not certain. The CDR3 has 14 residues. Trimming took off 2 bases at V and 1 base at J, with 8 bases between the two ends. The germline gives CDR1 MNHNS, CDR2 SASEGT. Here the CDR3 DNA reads TGTGCCAGCAGTGAATGGCGGCGGAACACTGAAGCTTTCTTT. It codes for CASSEWRRNTEAFF.

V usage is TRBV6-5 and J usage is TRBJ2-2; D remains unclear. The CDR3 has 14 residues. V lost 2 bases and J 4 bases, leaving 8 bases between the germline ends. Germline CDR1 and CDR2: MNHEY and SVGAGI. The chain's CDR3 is CASSYAPGTGELFF. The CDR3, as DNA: TGTGCCAGCAGTTACGCCCCCGGCACCGGGGAGCTGTTTTTT.

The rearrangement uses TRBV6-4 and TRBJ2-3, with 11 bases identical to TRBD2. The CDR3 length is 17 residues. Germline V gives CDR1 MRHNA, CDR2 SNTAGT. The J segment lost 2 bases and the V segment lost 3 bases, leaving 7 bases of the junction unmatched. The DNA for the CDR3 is TGTGCCAGCAGTGATCCGTCTAGCGGGAGGATCACAGATACGCAGTATTTT. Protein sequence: CASSDPSSGRITDTQYF.

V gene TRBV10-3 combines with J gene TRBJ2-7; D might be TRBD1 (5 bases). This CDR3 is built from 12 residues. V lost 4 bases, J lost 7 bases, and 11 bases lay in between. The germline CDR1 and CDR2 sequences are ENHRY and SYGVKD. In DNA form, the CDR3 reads TGTGCCATCAGTGTCCCTCAGGGAGAGCAGTACTTC. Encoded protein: CAISVPQGEQYF.

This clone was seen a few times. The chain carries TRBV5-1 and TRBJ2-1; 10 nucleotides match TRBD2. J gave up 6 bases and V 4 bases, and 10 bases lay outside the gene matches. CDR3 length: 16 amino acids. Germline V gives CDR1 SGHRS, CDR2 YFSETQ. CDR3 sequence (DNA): TGCGCCAGCAGCGGCCAGCGGGAGGGTTTACTCAATGAGCAGTTCTTC. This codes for CASSGQREGLLNEQFF. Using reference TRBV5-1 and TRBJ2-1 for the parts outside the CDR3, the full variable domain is KAGVTQTPRYLIKTRGQQVTLSCSPISGHRSVSWYQQTPGQGLQFLFEYFSETQRNKGNFPGRFSGRQFSNSRSEMNVSTLELGDSALYLCASSGQREGLLNEQFFGPGTRLTVL.

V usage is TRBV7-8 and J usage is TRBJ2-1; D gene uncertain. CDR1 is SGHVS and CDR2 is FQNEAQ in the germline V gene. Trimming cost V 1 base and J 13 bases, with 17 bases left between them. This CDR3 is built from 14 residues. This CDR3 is CASSLEYVHRRQFF. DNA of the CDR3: TGTGCCAGCAGCTTAGAGTATGTCCACCGCCGTCAGTTCTTC. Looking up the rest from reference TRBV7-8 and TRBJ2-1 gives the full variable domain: GAGVSQSPRYKVAKRGQDVALRCDPISGHVSLFWYQQALGQGPEFLTYFQNEAQLDKSGLPSDRFFAERPEGSVSTLKIQRTQQEDSAVYLCASSLEYVHRRQFFGPGTRLTVL.

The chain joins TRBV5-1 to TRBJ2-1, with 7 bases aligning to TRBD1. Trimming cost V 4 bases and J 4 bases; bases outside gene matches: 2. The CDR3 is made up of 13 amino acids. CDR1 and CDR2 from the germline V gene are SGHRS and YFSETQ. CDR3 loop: CASSMGQYNEQFF. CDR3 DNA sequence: TGCGCCAGCAGCATGGGACAGTACAATGAGCAGTTCTTC.

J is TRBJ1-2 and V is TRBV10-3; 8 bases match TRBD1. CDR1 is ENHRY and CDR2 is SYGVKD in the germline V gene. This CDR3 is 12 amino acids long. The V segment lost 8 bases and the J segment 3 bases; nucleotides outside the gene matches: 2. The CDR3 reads CAIWGQDYGYTF. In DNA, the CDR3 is TGTGCCATCTGGGGACAGGACTATGGCTACACCTTC.

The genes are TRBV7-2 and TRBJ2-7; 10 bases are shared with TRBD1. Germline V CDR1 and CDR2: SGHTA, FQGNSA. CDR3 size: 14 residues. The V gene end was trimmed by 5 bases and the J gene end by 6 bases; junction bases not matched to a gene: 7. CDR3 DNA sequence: TGTGCCAGCAGCCTTTGGACAGGGGGAACCGAGCAGTACTTC. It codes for CASSLWTGGTEQYF.